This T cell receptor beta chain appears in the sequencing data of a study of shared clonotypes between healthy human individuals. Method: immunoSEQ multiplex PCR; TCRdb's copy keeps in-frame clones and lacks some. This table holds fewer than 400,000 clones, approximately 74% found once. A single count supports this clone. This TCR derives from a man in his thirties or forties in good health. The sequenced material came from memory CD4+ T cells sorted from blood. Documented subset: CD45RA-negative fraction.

The CDR3 loop is CASSLGPSEQYF. The CDR3 DNA reads TGTGCCAGCAGCTTGGGCCCCAGCGAGCAGTACTTC. The chain recombines TRBV5-4 with TRBJ2-7, with no clear D. The germline V and J ends were trimmed by 0 bases and 6 bases, with 7 bases remaining between them. The CDR3 has 12 residues. Germline V gene lookup returns CDR1 SGHNT and CDR2 YYREEE (reference sequence).